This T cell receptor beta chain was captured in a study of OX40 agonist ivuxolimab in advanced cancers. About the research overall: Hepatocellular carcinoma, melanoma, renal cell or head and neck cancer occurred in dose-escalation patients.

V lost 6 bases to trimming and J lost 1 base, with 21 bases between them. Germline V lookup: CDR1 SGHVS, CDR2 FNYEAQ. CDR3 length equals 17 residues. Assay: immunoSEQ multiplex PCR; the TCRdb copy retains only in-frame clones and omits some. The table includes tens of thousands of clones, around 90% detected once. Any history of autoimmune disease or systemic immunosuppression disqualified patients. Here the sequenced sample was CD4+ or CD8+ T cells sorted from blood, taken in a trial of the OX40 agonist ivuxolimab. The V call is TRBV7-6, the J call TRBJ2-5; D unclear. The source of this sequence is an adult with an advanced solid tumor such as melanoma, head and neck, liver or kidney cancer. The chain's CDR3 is CASSLSRGAELQETQYF. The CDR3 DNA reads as TGTGCCAGCAGTTTATCAAGAGGCGCAGAGCTCCAAGAGACCCAGTACTTC.